This T cell receptor (beta chain) was found in a study of T cells after yellow fever vaccination. Overall study results and limits: The booster response re-showed most primary clones: more than 95% CD4, almost 90% CD8. Only a small proportion of the clonotypes turned up in both the CD4 and the CD8 compartments, likely arising from convergent recombination. The study found a weaker secondary response that peaked faster, day 5 versus 15.

This clonotype was seen a handful of times. What it binds is not known. The CDR3 length is 17 residues. The ends lost 4 bases at V and 0 bases at J; junction bases unmatched: 9. Germline assignment: CDR1 SGHAT and CDR2 FQNNGV. UMIs were added to TCR cDNA along with a universal primer site when it was made by 5'RACE template switching. A single record per CDR3 protein comes from TCRdb applying MiXCR to the 5' RACE reads. This sample yields roughly 150,000 distinct CDR3 sequences, of which more than 5.5% are seen a single time; around 2.3% belongs to the top ten. The source was CD4+ T cells sorted from PBMCs, collected more than 4 days after the first yellow fever vaccination. The rearrangement uses TRBV11-2 and TRBJ2-3; TRBD1 matches 8 bases. This TCR derives from a young man who received the YFV17D yellow fever vaccine. The CDR3 nucleotides are TGTGCCAGCAGCTCGGGACAGGTGGGACGCAGCACAGATACGCAGTATTTT. It specifies CASSSGQVGRSTDTQYF.